The source of this TCR beta chain is a study of blood T cells in healthy people across ages. A second PCR of 7 to 11 cycles used a sample-barcoded 5' primer and a J-beta primer mix. From the 5' RACE reads, TCRdb called clonotypes with MiXCR, one entry per CDR3 protein. The repertoire includes 1.5 million to 2 million distinct CDR3 sequences, roughly 28% of them detected once, and about 8% sits in the top ten. There are many counts of this clonotype. This receptor was identified in a woman in her twenties or thirties in good health. What was sequenced was blood.

As DNA, the CDR3 is TGCGCCAGCAGCCAAAGCTTGCTAGCCCCCATACGCGAGCAGTACTTC. This sequence encodes CASSQSLLAPIREQYF. The rearrangement uses TRBV4-1 and TRBJ2-7; D possibly corresponds to TRBD2 (5 bases). This CDR3 is built from 16 residues. V gave up 2 bases and J gave up 6 bases, with 20 bases separating them. Germline CDR1 MGHRA, CDR2 YSYEKL.